The 32 T cell receptor beta chains below were found in one sample sequenced in a study of beta chain features in type 1 diabetes. Overall study findings and caveats: Within each of all four CD4+ subsets, Type 1 diabetes patients had TCRB CDR3s that were moderately but significantly shorter.

Every isolated RNA sample was fully reverse transcribed, so sequencing captured expressed TCRB transcripts. TCRdb's table, derived via immunoSEQ multiplex PCR, lists solely in-frame clones and lacks some. The sample lists 50,000 to 70,000 clones; about 50% were seen once. The antigens for these receptors are not known. The source material was Tregs from blood. The receptor set was obtained from a woman between 40 and 50 years old with type 1 diabetes.

This clone was seen once. The rearrangement links TRBV2 to TRBJ1-5; D is unclear. There are 13 residues in the CDR3. The V end lost 4 bases, the J end lost 3 bases, and 7 bases lay between the germline ends. From germline, CDR1 is SNHLY and CDR2 FYNNEI. The chain's CDR3 is CASSGLANQPQHF. The CDR3 DNA sequence: TGTGCCAGCAGTGGATTAGCCAATCAGCCCCAGCATTTT.

Concerning this clone: Sequence at one end of the junction differs from germline and may be a read error. The chain employs TRBV9 and TRBJ1-1; 8 bases line up with TRBD1. The germline CDR1 and CDR2 sequences are SGDLS and YYNGEE. The CDR3 runs 14 residues. The CDR3 DNA is TGTGCCAGCAGCGTAGGAGGACAGGGCCGGCAAAGGATCTTT. Translation: CASSVGGQGRQRIF.

The chain is built from TRBV11-3 and TRBJ2-2, with 9 bases that match TRBD2. This CDR3 has 16 residues. The V gene's germline CDR1 is SGHNT and CDR2 YENEEA. Germline trimming cut 4 bases from V and 4 bases from J; bases unmatched to any gene: 7. The chain's CDR3 is CASSSVAGETTGELFF. Here the CDR3 DNA reads TGTGCCAGCAGCTCTGTAGCGGGAGAGACCACCGGGGAGCTGTTTTTT.

V and J are TRBV4-1 and TRBJ1-2; 7 nucleotides align to TRBD1. CDR1 is MGHRA, CDR2 YSYEKL, per germline. There are 14 residues in the CDR3. V shed 2 bases, J shed 5 bases, and the junction held 5 bases outside the gene matches. The CDR3 DNA follows: TGCGCCAGCAGCCAATTGGGACAGCAATATGGCTACACCTTC. It codes for CASSQLGQQYGYTF.

The rearrangement joins TRBV7-8 to TRBJ1-1, with TRBD1 matching over 7 bases. In germline, CDR1 is SGHVS, CDR2 FQNEAQ. CDR3 length: 15 residues. The junction had 2 bases not matched to a gene; V was cut back by 0 bases and J by 1 base. This CDR3 is CASSLAYRGNTEAFF. The CDR3 bases are TGTGCCAGCAGCTTAGCGTACAGGGGGAACACTGAAGCTTTCTTT.

The chain carries TRBV5-4 and TRBJ2-3, with a weak D call TRBD1 (6 bases). The germline V and J ends were trimmed by 4 bases and 6 bases, with 18 bases remaining between them. Germline V gene sequence: CDR1 SGHNT, CDR2 YYREEE (reference sequence). The CDR3 totals 15 residues. The CDR3, as DNA: TGTGCCAGCAGCAGAGGGGGTGGGGCCGGGGATACGCAGTATTTT. Translated: CASSRGGGAGDTQYF.

The chain is built from TRBV4-3 and TRBJ2-6, with D possibly being TRBD1 (6 bases). The CDR3 runs to 15 residues. V lost 4 bases and J lost 1, with 8 bases in between. From germline, CDR1 is LGHNA and CDR2 YSLEER. CDR3 DNA sequence: TGCGCCAGCAGCCCTACAGGGTCTGGGGCCAACGTCCTGACTTTC. Translation gives CASSPTGSGANVLTF.

The chain links TRBV29-1 to TRBJ2-5; TRBD2 agrees at 10 bases. The CDR3 consists of 13 residues. From germline, CDR1 is SQVTM and CDR2 ANQGSEA. The trim removed 2 bases at V and 4 bases at J, leaving 1 base unmatched. DNA for the CDR3: TGCAGCGTTGAAACTAGCGGGGTAGAGACCCAGTACTTC. Amino acid sequence: CSVETSGVETQYF.

V gene TRBV10-2 combines with J gene TRBJ1-6, with TRBD1 matching 8 bases. CDR1 is WSHSY, CDR2 SAAADI, per germline. J lost 7 bases, V lost 3 bases, and 5 bases had no gene match. The CDR3 consists of 15 residues. The CDR3 region has the DNA TGCGCCAGCAGTGACCGACAGGGGAGCAATTCACCCCTCCACTTT. The encoded protein is CASSDRQGSNSPLHF.

This clone was picked up a small number of times. The chain joins TRBV27 to TRBJ2-1, with D perhaps matching TRBD1 (6 bases). The germline CDR1 and CDR2 sequences are MNHEY and SMNVEV (reference sequence). The CDR3 extends over 13 amino acids. Trimming stripped 6 bases from V and 9 bases from J, with 15 bases between. The CDR3 bases are TGTGCCAGCAGGTCCACAGGGTACGGTGAGCAGTTCTTC. Its translation: CASRSTGYGEQFF.

This clone appeared a few times. The chain recombines TRBV18 with TRBJ2-1; 9 nucleotides align to TRBD1. Losses at the gene ends were 6 bases for V and 7 bases for J; bases not matched to a gene: 4. There are 13 residues in the CDR3. Germline V gene data show CDR1 as KGHSH and CDR2 as LQKENI. The CDR3 protein is CASSTGGGNEQFF. The CDR3 DNA is TGTGCCAGCTCCACAGGGGGCGGGAATGAGCAGTTCTTC.

The chain joins TRBV27 to TRBJ1-6, with D possibly TRBD1 on 5 matching bases. Germline V gene lookup returns CDR1 MNHEY and CDR2 SMNVEV (reference sequence). The CDR3 loop spans 12 amino acids. V lost 2 bases and J 9 bases, leaving 5 bases between the germline ends. The CDR3 spells CASSLQGSPLHF. CDR3 sequence (DNA): TGTGCCAGCAGTTTACAGGGTTCACCCCTCCACTTT.

This rearrangement joins TRBV4-1 to TRBJ2-2; a weak D match, TRBD2 (7 bases). Trimming cost V 4 bases and J 3 bases, with 12 bases left between them. CDR3 length: 15 residues. Germline V lookup: CDR1 MGHRA, CDR2 YSYEKL. This CDR3 reads CASSRRGQDTGELFF. DNA for the CDR3: TGCGCCAGCAGCCGGCGGGGGCAGGACACCGGGGAGCTGTTTTTT.

This rearrangement joins TRBV19 to TRBJ1-4, with D possibly being TRBD1 (5 bases). With 6 bases removed from V and 8 bases from J, the gap between germline ends came to 13 bases. CDR3 size: 13 residues. In germline, CDR1 is LNHDA, CDR2 SQIVND (reference sequence). CDR3 in amino acids: CASRWQGKEKLFF. Here the CDR3 DNA reads TGTGCCAGTAGGTGGCAGGGAAAAGAAAAACTGTTTTTT.

The chain employs TRBV2 and TRBJ2-5, with a tentative D call TRBD1 (5 bases). The V gene lost 1 base and the J gene lost 2 bases, with 11 bases spanning the gap. Germline CDR1 is SNHLY and CDR2 is FYNNEI. The CDR3 contains 15 residues. CDR3 DNA sequence: TGTGCCAGCAGTGAAGGGTATAGGGGACAAGAGACCCAGTACTTC. Translating it yields CASSEGYRGQETQYF.

The rearrangement uses TRBV29-1 and TRBJ1-2; TRBD1 matches at 9 bases. The CDR3 contains 14 residues. Germline V CDR1 and CDR2: SQVTM, ANQGSEA. J gave up 5 bases and V 1 base, and 5 bases lay outside the gene matches. The CDR3 DNA sequence: TGCAGCGTTGAAGCCAAGGACAGGGGATATGGCTACACCTTC. Amino acid sequence: CSVEAKDRGYGYTF.

This clone turned up a few times. The rearrangement uses TRBV7-9 and TRBJ1-4; 9 bases are shared with TRBD1. V shed 5 bases, J shed 4 bases, and the junction held 5 bases outside the gene matches. This CDR3 has 15 amino acids. Germline V gives CDR1 SEHNR, CDR2 FQNEAQ (reference sequence). The CDR3 sequence is CASSRGQGLNEKLFF. For the CDR3, the DNA is TGTGCCAGCAGCAGGGGACAGGGACTTAATGAAAAACTGTTTTTT.

This chain's CDR3 is CASSYADTQYF. The CDR3 bases are TGTGCCAGCAGTTACGCGGATACGCAGTATTTT. The gene calls are TRBV6-6 and TRBJ2-3; unclear D gene. The germline V gene has CDR1 MNHNY and CDR2 SVGAGI (reference sequence). V lost 2 bases to trimming and J lost 6 bases, with 3 bases between them. This CDR3 comprises 11 residues.

The sample holds a few counts of this clone. The J gene is TRBJ2-2, the V gene TRBV7-2, with a weak D call TRBD1 (6 bases). The CDR3 has 15 amino acids. The germline V and J ends were trimmed by 5 bases and 5 bases, with 15 bases remaining between them. Germline loops: CDR1 SGHTA, CDR2 FQGNSA. The CDR3 bases are TGTGCCAGCAGCCTACAGGGCCCCGGGACCGGGGAGCTGTTTTTT. Translating it yields CASSLQGPGTGELFF.

This sequence joins TRBV30 and TRBJ2-5, with TRBD2 as a possible D gene (5 bases). Trimming took 0 bases from V and 5 from J, leaving 16 bases between them. Germline V CDR1 and CDR2: GTSNPN, SVGIG (reference sequence). CDR3 length equals 15 residues. CDR3: CAWSVGGDPRETQYF. CDR3 nucleotide sequence: TGTGCCTGGAGTGTAGGAGGAGACCCTCGTGAGACCCAGTACTTC.

J is TRBJ2-1 and V is TRBV7-3, with 10 bases fitting TRBD2. V gave up 1 base and J gave up 4 bases; unmatched junction bases: 4. The CDR3 runs to 16 residues. Germline V gives CDR1 SGHTA, CDR2 FQGTGA. The CDR3 spells CASSLMPAGGYNEQFF. In nucleotides, the CDR3 is TGTGCCAGCAGCTTAATGCCAGCGGGGGGGTACAATGAGCAGTTCTTC.

The gene calls are TRBV11-2 and TRBJ1-5; 7 positions agree with TRBD1. CDR3 size: 15 residues. V was clipped by 3 bases and J by 4 bases; unmatched bases: 6. CDR1 and CDR2 from the germline V gene are SGHAT and FQNNGV. The CDR3 nucleotides are TGTGCCAGCAGCTTGACGTCAGGGGGAAATCAGCCCCAGCATTTT. Protein sequence: CASSLTSGGNQPQHF.

The chain employs TRBV5-1 and TRBJ2-2; D not resolved. The CDR3 loop spans 13 amino acids. In germline, CDR1 is SGHRS, CDR2 YFSETQ. Trimming cost V 5 bases and J 8 bases, with 13 bases left between them. The CDR3 bases are TGCGCCAGCAGGGAAGCAGGTCCAGGGGAGCTGTTTTTT. It specifies CASREAGPGELFF.

The rearrangement joins TRBV28 to TRBJ1-4, with 8 positions matching TRBD1. Per germline, CDR1 MDHEN and CDR2 SYDVKM. V was pared by 4 bases and J by 4 bases, with 8 bases of the junction left unmatched. The CDR3 runs to 16 residues. The CDR3 DNA sequence: TGTGCCAGCAGTTCTAATTTGGACAGGGTTAATGAAAAACTGTTTTTT. This encodes CASSSNLDRVNEKLFF.

The table lists this clone with a few counts. This chain's CDR3 is CASSPGQGLPTLHF. The CDR3 DNA sequence: TGTGCCAGCAGTCCGGGACAGGGTCTCCCCACCCTCCACTTT. This chain connects TRBV7-9 to TRBJ1-6, with 9 nucleotides matching TRBD1. This CDR3 region has 14 residues. With 6 bases clipped from V and 14 bases from J, the junction kept 11 bases outside the gene matches. Per germline, CDR1 SEHNR and CDR2 FQNEAQ (reference sequence).

The chain carries TRBV18 and TRBJ1-1; D is perhaps TRBD1 (5 bases). This CDR3 is 16 amino acids long. Trimming pared 3 bases from V and 4 bases from J, leaving 18 bases between. Per the germline V gene, CDR1 is KGHSH and CDR2 is LQKENI. The CDR3 DNA reads TGTGCCAGCTCACCCCGGAGGGGATACGGTATCACTGAAGCTTTCTTT. This encodes CASSPRRGYGITEAFF.

The CDR3 DNA is TGTGCCAGTAGTAAACAGGGTAGGAACACTGAAGCTTTCTTT. This codes for CASSKQGRNTEAFF. The V and J genes are TRBV19 and TRBJ1-1; D is perhaps TRBD1 (6 bases). This CDR3 has 14 amino acids. The germline CDR1 and CDR2 sequences are LNHDA and SQIVND (reference sequence). Deletions cut 4 bases from V and 1 base from J, with 10 bases between.

The gene calls are TRBV7-9 and TRBJ2-7, with 11 bases lining up with TRBD2. The CDR3 loop spans 15 amino acids. The germline CDR1 and CDR2 sequences are SEHNR and FQNEAQ (reference sequence). J was trimmed by 2 bases and V by 5 bases; bases with no gene match: 5. In DNA, the CDR3 is TGTGCCAGCAGCCGCTCTAGCGGGGGGACCTACGAGCAGTACTTC. Residues: CASSRSSGGTYEQYF.

The rearrangement links TRBV10-3 to TRBJ2-1, with TRBD2 identical over 9 bases. Germline CDR1 reads ENHRY; CDR2 reads SYGVKD. This CDR3 has 17 residues. V was clipped by 10 bases and J by 4 bases; unmatched bases: 17. CDR3 in amino acids: CASKGGTGLAQYNEQFF. The CDR3 DNA sequence: TGTGCCAGCAAGGGGGGGACGGGACTAGCCCAATACAATGAGCAGTTCTTC.

The chain carries TRBV28 and TRBJ2-5; no definite D call. Per germline, CDR1 MDHEN and CDR2 SYDVKM. The V end lost 3 bases, the J end lost 4 bases, and 15 bases lay between the germline ends. This CDR3 is built from 15 residues. CDR3 amino acids: CASSLSSDLGETQYF. The CDR3, as DNA: TGTGCCAGCAGTTTGAGCAGCGACCTGGGAGAGACCCAGTACTTC.

A few counts support this clone. This chain links TRBV7-9 with TRBJ1-2; D ambiguous. The CDR3 totals 14 residues. Looked up from germline, CDR1 is SEHNR and CDR2 is FQNEAQ (reference sequence). Trimming shortened V by 5 bases and J by 4 bases, and 14 bases separated the two germline ends. CDR3 amino acids: CASSPRSQVYGYTF. The CDR3 region has the DNA TGTGCCAGCAGCCCGCGTTCTCAGGTCTATGGCTACACCTTC.

This chain joins TRBV7-2 and TRBJ2-3; 7 nucleotides line up with TRBD2. CDR3 length: 15 residues. Germline values: CDR1 SGHTA, CDR2 FQGNSA. Germline trimming cut 4 bases from V and 1 base from J; bases unmatched to any gene: 5. The DNA for the CDR3 is TGTGCCAGCAGCTCAGGGAGGGCCGGCACAGATACGCAGTATTTT. As protein: CASSSGRAGTDTQYF.